This T cell receptor (beta chain) was recorded in a study of blood T cell repertoires in COVID-19. The protocol was immunoSEQ multiplex PCR, while the TCRdb copy is restricted to in-frame clones and leaves out a portion. The profile shows more than 70,000 clones, approximately 78% of them singletons. Germline V gene data show CDR1 as MNHEY and CDR2 as SVGAGI. This CDR3 has 15 residues. The germline V and J ends were trimmed by 3 bases and 3 bases, with 12 bases remaining between them. The clonotype was recovered from a human donor in a cohort sampled during active COVID-19. Source material: peripheral blood. The chain combines TRBV6-5 with TRBJ2-1, with D unresolved. The CDR3 protein is CASSYSPKRYNEQFF. The CDR3 DNA sequence: TGTGCCAGCAGTTATTCGCCCAAGCGCTACAATGAGCAGTTCTTC.